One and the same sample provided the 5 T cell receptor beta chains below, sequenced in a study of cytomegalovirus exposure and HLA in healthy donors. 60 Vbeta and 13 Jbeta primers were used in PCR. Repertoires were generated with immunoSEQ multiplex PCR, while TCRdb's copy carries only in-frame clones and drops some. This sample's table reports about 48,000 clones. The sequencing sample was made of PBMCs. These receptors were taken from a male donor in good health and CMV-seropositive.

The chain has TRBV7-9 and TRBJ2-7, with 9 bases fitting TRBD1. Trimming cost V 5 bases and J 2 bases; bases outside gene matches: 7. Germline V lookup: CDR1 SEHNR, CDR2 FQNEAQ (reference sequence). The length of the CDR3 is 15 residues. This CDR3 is CASSPRTGAPYEQYF. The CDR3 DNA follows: TGTGCCAGCAGCCCCCGGACAGGGGCTCCCTACGAGCAGTACTTC.

CDR3 region: CASSSIPGQGVFF. The DNA for the CDR3 is TGTGCCAGCAGCTCGATTCCGGGACAGGGCGTTTTCTTT. The chain recombines TRBV7-3 with TRBJ1-1, with 9 bases that match TRBD1. There are 13 residues in the CDR3. Trimming took 4 bases from V and 13 from J; bases not matched to a gene: 10. The germline CDR1 and CDR2 sequences are SGHTA and FQGTGA.

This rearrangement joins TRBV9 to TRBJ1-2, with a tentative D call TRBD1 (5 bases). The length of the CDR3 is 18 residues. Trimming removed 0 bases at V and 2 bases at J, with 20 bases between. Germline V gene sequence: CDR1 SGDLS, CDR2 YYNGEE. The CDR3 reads CASSVEGWTPRQNYGYTF. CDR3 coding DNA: TGTGCCAGCAGCGTAGAGGGTTGGACACCCCGGCAAAACTATGGCTACACCTTC.

The CDR3 spells CASSLSSRSHADTQYF. The CDR3 region has the DNA TGTGCCAGTAGTCTCTCTAGTCGTAGCCATGCAGATACGCAGTATTTT. The chain carries TRBV19 and TRBJ2-3, with D hard to call. The CDR3 spans 16 residues. Germline V gives CDR1 LNHDA, CDR2 SQIVND (reference sequence). Trimming stripped 5 bases from V and 4 bases from J, with 19 bases between.

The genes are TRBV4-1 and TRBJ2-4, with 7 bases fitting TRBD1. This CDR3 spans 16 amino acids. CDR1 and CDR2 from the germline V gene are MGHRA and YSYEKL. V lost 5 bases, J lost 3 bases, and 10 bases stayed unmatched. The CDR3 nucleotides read TGCGCCAGCAGCAAGGGGGCAGCTTTCGGCAAAAACATTCAGTACTTC. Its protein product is CASSKGAAFGKNIQYF.